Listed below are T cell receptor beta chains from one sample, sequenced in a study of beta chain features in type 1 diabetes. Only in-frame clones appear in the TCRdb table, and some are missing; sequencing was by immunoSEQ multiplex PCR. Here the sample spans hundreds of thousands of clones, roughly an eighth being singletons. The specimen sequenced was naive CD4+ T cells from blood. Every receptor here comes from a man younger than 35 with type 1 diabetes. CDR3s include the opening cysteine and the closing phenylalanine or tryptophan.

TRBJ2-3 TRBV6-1 CASSEVGPADTQYF
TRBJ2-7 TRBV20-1 CSASLYEQYF
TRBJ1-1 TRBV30 CAWTLAGSTEAFF
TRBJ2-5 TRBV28 CASRALAETQYF
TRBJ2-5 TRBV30 CAWSPQETQYF
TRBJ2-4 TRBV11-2 CASSEGQGQAVWDIQYF
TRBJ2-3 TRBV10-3 CAISDSGSSGGSTDTQYF
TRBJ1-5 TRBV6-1 CASSEVAEQPQHF
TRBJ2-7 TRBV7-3 CASSQAGTGSYEQYF
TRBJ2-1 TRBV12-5 CASGFPSGGAFSYNEQFF
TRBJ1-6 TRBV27 CARTWNSPLHF
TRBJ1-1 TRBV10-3 CAISDDRVTEAFF
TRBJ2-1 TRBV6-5 CASSRTGDSYNEQFF
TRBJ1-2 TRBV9 CASSVEAQAANYGYTF
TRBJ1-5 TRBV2 CASREDSEQPQHF
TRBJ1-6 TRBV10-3 CAISESDRSNSPLHF
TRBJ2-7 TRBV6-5 CASSRDRISYEQYF
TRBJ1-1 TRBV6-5 CASRELRGVNTEAFF
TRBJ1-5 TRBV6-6 CASSYQPQHF
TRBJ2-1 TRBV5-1 CASSLGQGVGEQFF
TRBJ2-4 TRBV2 CASSAEQLAKNIQYF
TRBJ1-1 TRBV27 CASSALTGMNTEAFF
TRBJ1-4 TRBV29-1 CSVARTGSNEKLFF